This is a list of T cell receptor beta chains from one sample in a study of T cell changes during pregnancy in multiple sclerosis. The data were produced by immunoSEQ multiplex PCR, yet TCRdb's version contains in-frame clones alone and is incomplete. Found here are 20,000 to 25,000 clones, 80% to 95% of them singletons; the top ten hold about 0.6%. Sequencing used CD4+ T cells from peripheral blood mononuclear cells, obtained after pregnancy. These receptors all stem from a female donor in good health, enrolled as a control in a pregnancy study. The CDR3 runs from the conserved cysteine through the conserved F or W. A D gene is named only where the DNA matches it firmly. The listing skips clone size in some rows; elsewhere it reads once, few, many or a size class.

>TRBJ2-3|TRBD2|NA|TRBV10-1
CASSEGLVADTQYF
TGCGCCAGCAGTGAGGGACTAGTTGCAGATACGCAGTATTTT
>TRBJ2-7|NA|once|TRBV10-3
CAIRGGTGGYEQYF
TGTGCCATCAGGGGCGGGACGGGTGGGTACGAGCAGTACTTC
>TRBJ1-2|TRBD1|NA|TRBV5-1
CASSGGQGVKGGGYTF
TGCGCCAGCAGCGGCGGACAGGGGGTAAAAGGGGGTGGCTACACCTTC
>TRBJ1-4|TRBD1|NA|TRBV6-6
CASSFRQGAGGEKLFF
TGTGCCAGCAGTTTCCGACAGGGGGCAGGTGGAGAAAAACTGTTTTTT
>TRBJ2-7|NA|once|TRBV5-1
CASSSNYEQYF
TGCGCCAGCAGCTCTAACTACGAGCAGTACTTC
>TRBJ2-7|TRBD2|NA|TRBV5-4
CASSSFKPGTSGSSYEQYF
TGTGCCAGCAGCTCATTTAAACCCGGGACTAGCGGGAGTAGCTACGAGCAGTACTTC
>TRBJ2-2|TRBD1|NA|TRBV10-3
CAISPRDRGDGELFF
TGTGCCATCAGTCCTCGGGACAGGGGGGACGGGGAGCTGTTTTTT
>TRBJ2-3|TRBD2|NA|TRBV19
CASSMGGYTDTQYF
TGTGCCAGTAGTATGGGGGGGTACACAGATACGCAGTATTTT
>TRBJ1-1|NA|NA|TRBV15
CATSRDFSNTEAFF
TGTGCCACCAGCAGAGATTTCTCCAACACTGAAGCTTTCTTT
>TRBJ2-3|TRBD2|NA|TRBV9
CASSPGTSGSTDTQYF
TGTGCCAGCAGCCCCGGGACTAGCGGGAGTACAGATACGCAGTATTTT
>TRBJ2-5|TRBD2|NA|TRBV7-2
CASSLRGLAVTETQYF
TGTGCCAGCAGCTTGAGGGGACTAGCGGTAACGGAGACCCAGTACTTC
>TRBJ2-7|TRBD1|NA|TRBV4-3
CASSQTRQGYEQYF
TGCGCCAGCAGCCAGACCAGACAGGGCTACGAGCAGTACTTC
>TRBJ2-1|TRBD2|NA|TRBV6-6
CASSSLSGVYNEQFF
TGTGCCAGCAGTTCCCTAAGCGGGGTCTACAATGAGCAGTTCTTC
>TRBJ1-1|NA|NA|TRBV6-5
CASSPRPTGNTEAFF
TGTGCCAGCAGTCCCAGACCAACAGGGAACACTGAAGCTTTCTTT
>TRBJ2-2|NA|NA|TRBV18
CASSPPATNTGELFF
TGTGCCAGCTCACCACCGGCCACGAACACCGGGGAGCTGTTTTTT
>TRBJ1-1|TRBD1|NA|TRBV28
CASSLPGQGDAFF
TGTGCCAGCAGTTTACCGGGACAGGGTGACGCTTTCTTT